This T cell receptor beta chain originates from a study of cytomegalovirus exposure and HLA in healthy donors. J was trimmed by 8 bases and V by 3 bases; bases with no gene match: 8. The CDR3 is 15 amino acids. The germline V gene encodes CDR1 MGHRA and CDR2 YSYEKL. In the case of this clone: The antigen remains undetermined.

General study results and limits: In presence/absence analyses, roughly uniform sequencing depth across donors was assumed.

The PCR had 60 Vbeta and 13 Jbeta primers. Produced via immunoSEQ multiplex PCR; TCRdb's table is partial and in-frame only. Counted here are approximately 170,000 clones, approximately 88% occurring once; the ten biggest clones make up approximately 1.2%. Sample: PBMCs. This TCR was sampled from a boy between 2 and 10 years old in good health and CMV-seronegative. The chain is built from TRBV4-1 and TRBJ1-2; 11 bases line up with TRBD1. CDR3 region: CASSHADRGLGGYTF. In DNA form, the CDR3 reads TGCGCCAGCAGCCATGCGGACAGGGGGCTGGGAGGCTACACCTTC.